A single TCR beta chain is shown here with its context. The sample holds other DNA sequences that translate to the same CDR3. These data originate in a study of radiotherapy plus CTLA-4 blockade in lung cancer. The CDR3 has 14 amino acids. Germline CDR1 reads SGHTA; CDR2 reads FQGNSA. J lost 6 bases, V lost 5 bases, and 5 bases had no gene match. The method was immunoSEQ multiplex PCR; TCRdb's version includes in-frame clones alone and lacks a portion of them. The sample lists tens of thousands of clones, 80% to 85% occurring once. Alongside CTLA-4 blockade with ipilimumab, patients with chemo-refractory metastatic non-small-cell lung cancer received focal radiation.

The material sequenced was peripheral blood, taken from a patient treated with radiotherapy plus ipilimumab. This receptor was obtained from a human donor with non-small cell lung cancer who had stable disease on radiotherapy plus ipilimumab. The gene calls are TRBV7-2 and TRBJ1-5; the match to TRBD1 covers 9 bases. The DNA for the CDR3 is TGTGCCAGCAGCCGTACAGGGGGCGTTCAGCCCCAGCATTTT. This codes for CASSRTGGVQPQHF.